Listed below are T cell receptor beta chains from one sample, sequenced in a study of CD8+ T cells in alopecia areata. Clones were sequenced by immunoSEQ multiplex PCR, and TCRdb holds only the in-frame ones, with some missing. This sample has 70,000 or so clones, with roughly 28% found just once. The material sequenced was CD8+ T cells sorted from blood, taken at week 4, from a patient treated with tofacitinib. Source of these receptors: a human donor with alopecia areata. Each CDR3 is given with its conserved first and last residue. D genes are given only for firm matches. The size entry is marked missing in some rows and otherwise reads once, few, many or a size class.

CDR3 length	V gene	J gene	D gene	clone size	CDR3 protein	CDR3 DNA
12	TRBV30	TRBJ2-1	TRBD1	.	CAWSRGPDEQFF	TGTGCCTGGAGCAGGGGGCCGGATGAGCAGTTCTTC
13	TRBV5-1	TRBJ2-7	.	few	CASSSDMPYEQYF	TGCGCCAGCAGCTCCGACATGCCCTACGAGCAGTACTTC
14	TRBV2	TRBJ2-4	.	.	CASRTGQAKNIQYF	TGTGCCAGCAGGACGGGACAAGCCAAAAACATTCAGTACTTC
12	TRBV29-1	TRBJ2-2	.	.	CSASGDTGELFF	TGCAGCGCCTCAGGAGACACCGGGGAGCTGTTTTTT
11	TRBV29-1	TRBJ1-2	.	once	CSVVKSYGYTF	TGCAGCGTTGTAAAGTCCTATGGCTACACCTTC
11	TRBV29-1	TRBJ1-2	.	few	CSVGGDYGYTF	TGCAGCGTTGGGGGTGACTATGGCTACACCTTC
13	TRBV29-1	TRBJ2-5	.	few	CSVAGGEVETQYF	TGCAGCGTCGCTGGTGGGGAGGTAGAGACCCAGTACTTC
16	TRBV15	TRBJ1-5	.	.	CATSREQAYSNQPQHF	TGTGCCACCAGCAGAGAACAGGCCTATAGCAATCAGCCCCAGCATTTT
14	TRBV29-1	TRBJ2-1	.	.	CSVLTGVGYNEQFF	TGCAGCGTACTCACGGGGGTCGGTTACAATGAGCAGTTCTTC
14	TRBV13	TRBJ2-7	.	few	CASSLGRGSYEQYF	TGTGCCAGCAGCTTAGGGCGCGGATCCTACGAGCAGTACTTC
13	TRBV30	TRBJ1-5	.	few	CAWSVGGNQPQHF	TGTGCCTGGAGTGTTGGGGGAAATCAGCCCCAGCATTTT
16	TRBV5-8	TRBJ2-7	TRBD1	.	CASGGFGQGENYEQYF	TGTGCCAGCGGGGGTTTTGGACAGGGGGAAAACTACGAGCAGTACTTC
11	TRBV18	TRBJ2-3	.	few	CASSGDYTQYF	TGTGCCAGCTCCGGGGATTATACGCAGTATTTT
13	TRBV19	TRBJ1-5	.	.	CASSMAGFQPQHF	TGTGCCAGTAGTATGGCAGGGTTCCAGCCCCAGCATTTT
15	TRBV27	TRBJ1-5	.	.	CASSLSVRGGQPQHF	TGTGCCAGCAGTTTATCGGTGAGGGGCGGGCAGCCCCAGCATTTT
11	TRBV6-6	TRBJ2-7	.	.	CASTQYYEQYF	TGTGCCAGCACGCAGTACTACGAGCAGTACTTC
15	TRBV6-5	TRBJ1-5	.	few	CASRLSSGSNQPQHF	TGTGCCAGCAGACTCTCGTCGGGTAGCAATCAGCCCCAGCATTTT
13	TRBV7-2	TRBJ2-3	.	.	CASSLGPTDTQYF	TGTGCCAGCAGCTTAGGCCCCACAGATACGCAGTATTTT
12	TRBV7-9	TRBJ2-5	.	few	CASSLRGQPPHF	TGTGCCAGCAGCTTACGGGGCCAGCCTCCACACTTC
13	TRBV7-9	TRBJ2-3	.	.	CASIRRGADTQYF	TGTGCCAGCATCCGGCGGGGCGCAGATACGCAGTATTTT
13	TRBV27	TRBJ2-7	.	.	CASSLGGGGEQYF	TGTGCCAGCAGTTTGGGCGGAGGTGGAGAGCAGTACTTC
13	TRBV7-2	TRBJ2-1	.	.	CASSQVQGYEQFF	TGTGCCAGCAGTCAAGTTCAGGGGTATGAGCAGTTCTTC
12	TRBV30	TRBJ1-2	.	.	CAWSVPSYGYTF	TGTGCCTGGAGTGTACCCAGCTATGGCTACACCTTC
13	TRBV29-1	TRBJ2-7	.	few	CSVELLEGFEQYF	TGCAGCGTTGAGTTGCTGGAGGGCTTCGAGCAGTACTTC
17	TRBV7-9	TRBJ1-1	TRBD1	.	CASSAWTGTSKNTEAFF	TGTGCCAGCAGCGCTTGGACAGGGACGTCGAAGAACACTGAAGCTTTCTTT
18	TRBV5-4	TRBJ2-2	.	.	CASSLIAAETANTGELFF	TGTGCCAGCAGCCTTATAGCTGCAGAAACTGCGAACACCGGGGAGCTGTTTTTT
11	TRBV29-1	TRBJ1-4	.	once	CSVGFREKLFF	TGCAGCGTTGGATTTCGGGAAAAACTGTTTTTT
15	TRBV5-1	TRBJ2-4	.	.	CASSSSGLAKNIQYF	TGCGCCAGCAGTTCCTCGGGACTAGCCAAAAACATTCAGTACTTC